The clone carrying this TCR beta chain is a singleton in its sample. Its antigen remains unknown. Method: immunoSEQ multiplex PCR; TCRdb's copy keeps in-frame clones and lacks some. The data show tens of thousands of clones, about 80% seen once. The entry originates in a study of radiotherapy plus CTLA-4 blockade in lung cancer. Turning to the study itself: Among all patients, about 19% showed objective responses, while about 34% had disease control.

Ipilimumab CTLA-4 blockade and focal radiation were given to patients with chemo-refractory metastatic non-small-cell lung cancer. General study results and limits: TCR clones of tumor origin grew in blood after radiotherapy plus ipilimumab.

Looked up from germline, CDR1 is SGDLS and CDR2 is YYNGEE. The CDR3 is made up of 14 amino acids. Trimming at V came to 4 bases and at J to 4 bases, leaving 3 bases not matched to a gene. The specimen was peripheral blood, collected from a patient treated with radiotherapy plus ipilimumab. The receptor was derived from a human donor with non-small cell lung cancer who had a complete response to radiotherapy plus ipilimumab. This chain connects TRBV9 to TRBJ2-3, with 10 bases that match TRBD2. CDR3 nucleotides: TGTGCCAGCAGCCAGAGCGGGAGGGCAGATACGCAGTATTTT. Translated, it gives CASSQSGRADTQYF.